This is a list of T cell receptor beta chains from one sample in a study of cytomegalovirus exposure and HLA in healthy donors. Libraries were prepared by immunoSEQ multiplex PCR; TCRdb keeps only in-frame clonotypes and omits some of them. The top ten hold around 2.9% of the sample, which has 130,000 to 150,000 clones, around 65% seen once. Sequenced: PBMCs. These receptors were taken from a woman under 40 in good health and CMV-seropositive. Each CDR3 is given with its conserved first and last residue. Fields, in order: clone size, V gene, D gene, J gene, CDR3 DNA, CDR3 protein. A D gene is named only where the DNA matches it firmly. Where a row states a size, it is once, few, many or the class of an expanded clone; other rows omit it.

clone size: .; V gene: TRBV6-4; D gene: .; J gene: TRBJ1-5; CDR3 DNA: TGTGCCAGCCCTTTAGGACAACACAATCAGCCCCAGCATTTT; CDR3 protein: CASPLGQHNQPQHF
clone size: .; V gene: TRBV6-4; D gene: TRBD2; J gene: TRBJ2-2; CDR3 DNA: TGTGCCAGCAGTGACAGAGGGACTAGCGGAGACACCGGGGAGCTGTTTTTT; CDR3 protein: CASSDRGTSGDTGELFF
clone size: .; V gene: TRBV2; D gene: .; J gene: TRBJ2-5; CDR3 DNA: TGTGCCAGCAGTGAAACACCAGGGCTGTCAGAGACCCAGTACTTC; CDR3 protein: CASSETPGLSETQYF
clone size: few; V gene: TRBV29-1; D gene: .; J gene: TRBJ2-6; CDR3 DNA: TGCAGCACCTCTGGAGGTACCGGGGCCAACGTCCTGACTTTC; CDR3 protein: CSTSGGTGANVLTF
clone size: .; V gene: TRBV4-1; D gene: TRBD1; J gene: TRBJ2-7; CDR3 DNA: TGCGCCAGCAGCCACCTCCCGCAGGGGGCTTCCTACGAGCAGTACTTC; CDR3 protein: CASSHLPQGASYEQYF
clone size: .; V gene: TRBV27; D gene: TRBD2; J gene: TRBJ2-7; CDR3 DNA: TGTGCCAGCAGTTTAGGAGCGGGAGGTGACGAGCAGTACTTC; CDR3 protein: CASSLGAGGDEQYF
clone size: .; V gene: TRBV2; D gene: TRBD2; J gene: TRBJ2-1; CDR3 DNA: TGTGCCAGCAGTGGGCGGGGGGCCCCGGATGAGCAGTTCTTC; CDR3 protein: CASSGRGAPDEQFF
clone size: .; V gene: TRBV6-1; D gene: .; J gene: TRBJ1-1; CDR3 DNA: TGTGCCAGCAGTGAATCACCATTCTTAAGGGAGGACAAAGCTTTCTTT; CDR3 protein: CASSESPFLREDKAFF
clone size: few; V gene: TRBV7-9; D gene: .; J gene: TRBJ2-7; CDR3 DNA: TGTGCCTGGGGGGGACAGGAGTTTTACGAGCAGTACTTC; CDR3 protein: CAWGGQEFYEQYF
clone size: .; V gene: TRBV7-9; D gene: TRBD1; J gene: TRBJ1-2; CDR3 DNA: TGTGCCAGCAGCTTATTGGGACAGCTCTATGGCTACACCTTC; CDR3 protein: CASSLLGQLYGYTF
clone size: .; V gene: TRBV9; D gene: .; J gene: TRBJ1-3; CDR3 DNA: TGTGCCAGCAGCGTAGGGACAGTCCTCTCTGGAAACACCATATATTTT; CDR3 protein: CASSVGTVLSGNTIYF
clone size: few; V gene: TRBV7-2; D gene: TRBD1; J gene: TRBJ2-1; CDR3 DNA: TGTGCCAGCAGCTTAACCCCCTCGGACAGGGGTGAGAATGAGCAGTTCTTC; CDR3 protein: CASSLTPSDRGENEQFF
clone size: .; V gene: TRBV4-1; D gene: TRBD1; J gene: TRBJ1-5; CDR3 DNA: TGCGCCAGCAGCCAAGCCGGACAGGGGCCTCAGCCCCAGCATTTT; CDR3 protein: CASSQAGQGPQPQHF
clone size: .; V gene: TRBV5-1; D gene: TRBD2; J gene: TRBJ2-7; CDR3 DNA: TGCGCCAGCAGGGCGGGGGTTGCGGGGTACGAGCAGTACTTC; CDR3 protein: CASRAGVAGYEQYF
clone size: .; V gene: TRBV11-2; D gene: .; J gene: TRBJ1-2; CDR3 DNA: TGTGCCAGCAGCTTAGGAGCGGGCTACACCTTC; CDR3 protein: CASSLGAGYTF
clone size: few; V gene: TRBV27; D gene: .; J gene: TRBJ1-5; CDR3 DNA: TGTGCCAGCAGACAGGGTCGTCAGCCCCAGCATTTT; CDR3 protein: CASRQGRQPQHF
clone size: .; V gene: TRBV10-3; D gene: .; J gene: TRBJ1-1; CDR3 DNA: TGTGCCATCAGTGAGTGGAGGAACACTGAAGCTTTCTTT; CDR3 protein: CAISEWRNTEAFF
clone size: .; V gene: TRBV28; D gene: TRBD2; J gene: TRBJ2-1; CDR3 DNA: TGTGCCAGCAGGGCGCTTCGAGCGGGGGGGTACAATGAGCAGTTCTTC; CDR3 protein: CASRALRAGGYNEQFF
clone size: .; V gene: TRBV18; D gene: TRBD2; J gene: TRBJ2-5; CDR3 DNA: TGTGCCAGCTCCCCTCAAGCGGGAGCACAGACCCAGTACTTC; CDR3 protein: CASSPQAGAQTQYF
clone size: .; V gene: TRBV18; D gene: .; J gene: TRBJ1-5; CDR3 DNA: TGTGCCAGCTCCCCGGGGGTAGACCAGCCCCAGCATTTT; CDR3 protein: CASSPGVDQPQHF
clone size: .; V gene: TRBV28; D gene: .; J gene: TRBJ1-2; CDR3 DNA: TGTGCCAGCAGTTTATACGTGGAGTCCAACTATGGCTACACCTTC; CDR3 protein: CASSLYVESNYGYTF
clone size: .; V gene: TRBV7-8; D gene: .; J gene: TRBJ2-5; CDR3 DNA: TGTGCCAGCAGCTTACGAGAACTTCAAGAGACCCAGTACTTC; CDR3 protein: CASSLRELQETQYF
clone size: .; V gene: TRBV5-1; D gene: TRBD2; J gene: TRBJ2-1; CDR3 DNA: TGCGCCAGCAGCGTTACTAGCGGGGAACGCTATGAGCAGTTCTTC; CDR3 protein: CASSVTSGERYEQFF
clone size: .; V gene: TRBV11-2; D gene: .; J gene: TRBJ2-5; CDR3 DNA: TGTGCCAGCAGCTTAGGGGGACAAACGGCCCAGTACTTC; CDR3 protein: CASSLGGQTAQYF
clone size: few; V gene: TRBV5-6; D gene: .; J gene: TRBJ1-2; CDR3 DNA: TGTGCCAGCAGCTCTCTGGTGGCAGGGCACTATGGCTACACCTTC; CDR3 protein: CASSSLVAGHYGYTF
clone size: .; V gene: TRBV5-1; D gene: TRBD1; J gene: TRBJ2-7; CDR3 DNA: TGCGCCAGCAGCTTGGAGGGACAGATCTTCTCCTACGAGCAGTACTTC; CDR3 protein: CASSLEGQIFSYEQYF
clone size: .; V gene: TRBV2; D gene: TRBD2; J gene: TRBJ2-3; CDR3 DNA: TGTGCCAGCAAACCGGGACTAGCACGCGGTGGAACAGATACGCAGTATTTT; CDR3 protein: CASKPGLARGGTDTQYF
clone size: .; V gene: TRBV7-2; D gene: TRBD1; J gene: TRBJ2-6; CDR3 DNA: TGTGCCAGCAGCCGACAGGGGACTGGGGCCAACGTCCTGACTTTC; CDR3 protein: CASSRQGTGANVLTF
clone size: .; V gene: TRBV28; D gene: .; J gene: TRBJ1-1; CDR3 DNA: TGTGCCAGCAGTTTCAGACGGGTTAACACTGAAGCTTTCTTT; CDR3 protein: CASSFRRVNTEAFF
clone size: .; V gene: TRBV27; D gene: .; J gene: TRBJ2-3; CDR3 DNA: TGTGCCAGCAGTTTAGTCAGGAGGGCAGATACGCAGTATTTT; CDR3 protein: CASSLVRRADTQYF
clone size: .; V gene: TRBV2; D gene: TRBD2; J gene: TRBJ2-7; CDR3 DNA: TGTGCCAGCAGTGCTCGCGGGAGGGAAAACGAGCAGTACTTC; CDR3 protein: CASSARGRENEQYF
clone size: .; V gene: TRBV5-6; D gene: TRBD1; J gene: TRBJ2-7; CDR3 DNA: TGTGCCAGCAGCCCTGACAGGGGGCGTTCGTACGAGCAGTACTTC; CDR3 protein: CASSPDRGRSYEQYF
clone size: .; V gene: TRBV10-1; D gene: TRBD2; J gene: TRBJ2-5; CDR3 DNA: TGCGCCAGCAGAAACAATAGCGGGGAGCCAAAGGAAGAGACCCAGTACTTC; CDR3 protein: CASRNNSGEPKEETQYF
clone size: .; V gene: TRBV5-6; D gene: .; J gene: TRBJ2-7; CDR3 DNA: TGTGCCAGCAGCACCTCAGAGCGGACGAGCAGGTACGAGCAGTACTTC; CDR3 protein: CASSTSERTSRYEQYF
clone size: .; V gene: TRBV19; D gene: .; J gene: TRBJ1-2; CDR3 DNA: TGTGCCAGTAAAATAACAGGTCCTATCAACGGCTACACCTTC; CDR3 protein: CASKITGPINGYTF
clone size: .; V gene: TRBV6-5; D gene: .; J gene: TRBJ1-4; CDR3 DNA: TGTGCCAGCAGAAGACAGTATAATGAAAAACTGTTTTTT; CDR3 protein: CASRRQYNEKLFF
clone size: .; V gene: TRBV4-1; D gene: TRBD1; J gene: TRBJ2-6; CDR3 DNA: TGCGCCAGCAGCTTACGGGACAGGCTCCCCTCTGGGGCCAACGTCCTGACTTTC; CDR3 protein: CASSLRDRLPSGANVLTF
clone size: .; V gene: TRBV2; D gene: .; J gene: TRBJ2-3; CDR3 DNA: TGTGCCAGCAGCCAACTGCAAACTAGCACAGATACGCAGTATTTT; CDR3 protein: CASSQLQTSTDTQYF
clone size: few; V gene: TRBV5-5; D gene: TRBD1; J gene: TRBJ1-3; CDR3 DNA: TGTGCCAGCCTCCGGACAGGGAGCTCTGGAAACACCATATATTTT; CDR3 protein: CASLRTGSSGNTIYF
clone size: .; V gene: TRBV19; D gene: .; J gene: TRBJ1-1; CDR3 DNA: TGTGCCAGTAGTTTCCTCCAGGCTGAAGCTTTCTTT; CDR3 protein: CASSFLQAEAFF
clone size: .; V gene: TRBV4-1; D gene: TRBD1; J gene: TRBJ1-1; CDR3 DNA: TGCGCCAGCAGCCACCGGGGACAGGGGGCCACTGAAGCTTTCTTT; CDR3 protein: CASSHRGQGATEAFF
clone size: .; V gene: TRBV7-3; D gene: TRBD2; J gene: TRBJ2-2; CDR3 DNA: TGTGCCAGCAGCTTCCTAGCGGGGGGACACACCGGGGAGCTGTTTTTT; CDR3 protein: CASSFLAGGHTGELFF
clone size: .; V gene: TRBV29-1; D gene: .; J gene: TRBJ1-2; CDR3 DNA: TGCAGCGTTACTCTATCGGACAGCAGATATGGCTACACCTTC; CDR3 protein: CSVTLSDSRYGYTF
clone size: .; V gene: TRBV6-5; D gene: TRBD2; J gene: TRBJ2-7; CDR3 DNA: TGTGCCAGCAGCCTAAGCGGGGACCTCACCTACGAGCAGTACTTC; CDR3 protein: CASSLSGDLTYEQYF
clone size: few; V gene: TRBV4-1; D gene: TRBD1; J gene: TRBJ2-5; CDR3 DNA: TGCGCCACCACGAGGGGAGATTTCAGGGGGCGCGGAGAGACCCAGTACTTC; CDR3 protein: CATTRGDFRGRGETQYF